This TCR beta chain was profiled in a study of blood T cell repertoires in COVID-19. In the authors' methods: Amplified reference gene primers provided the basis for estimating nucleated cell counts. Clones were sequenced by immunoSEQ multiplex PCR, and TCRdb holds only the in-frame ones, with some missing. Clone size and the V and J calls come from that table; the DNA yielded D and trimming. Altogether fewer than 450,000 clones are present, approximately 85% being singletons, with the ten largest covering more than 2%. This CDR3 spans 14 amino acids. The germline CDR1 and CDR2 sequences are SGHNT and YYREEE (reference sequence). Trimming shortened V by 2 bases and J by 4 bases, and 7 bases separated the two germline ends. Grouping used clinical history reported by participants in a survey and questionnaire.

Sequencing was carried out using PBMCs or T cells enriched from blood (not recorded which). The sequence was collected from a woman in her thirties or forties with acute COVID-19. This chain uses TRBV5-4 with TRBJ1-6; D not certain. The CDR3 nucleotides read TGTGCCAGCAGCTTCGGGAGTTATAATTCACCCCTCCACTTT. Residues: CASSFGSYNSPLHF. Supplemented by reference TRBV5-4 and TRBJ1-6, the full variable domain reads ETGVTQSPTHLIKTRGQQVTLRCSSQSGHNTVSWYQQALGQGPQFIFQYYREEENGRGNFPPRFSGLQFPNYSSELNVNALELDDSALYLCASSFGSYNSPLHFGNGTRLTVT.